This T cell receptor (beta chain) was sequenced during a study of shared clonotypes between healthy human individuals. Clones were sequenced by immunoSEQ multiplex PCR, and TCRdb holds only the in-frame ones, with some missing. The repertoire has approximately 1.5 million clones, about 98.5% of them found once; the top ten carry over 0.3%. CDR3 size: 14 residues. Germline V gene data show CDR1 as SSHAT and CDR2 as FNYEAQ (reference sequence). On this clone: At one end the junction does not follow the germline gene, possibly because of a read error.

What was sequenced was naive CD4+ T cells sorted from blood. The subset: CD45RA+ positively selected. This clonotype was obtained from a man younger than 45 in good health. The V gene is TRBV7-7, the J gene TRBJ2-5; D perhaps matches TRBD1 (6 bases). CDR3 sequence: CASSLGQSKETQYF. DNA for the CDR3: TGTGCTAGCAGCTTAGGACAGTCCAAAGAGACCCAGTACTTC. The whole variable domain, remainder taken from reference TRBV7-7 and TRBJ2-5, is GAGVSQSPRYKVTKRGQDVTLRCDPISSHATLYWYQQALGQGPEFLTYFNYEAQPDKSGLPSDRFSAERPEGSISTLTIQRTEQRDSAMYRCASSLGQSKETQYFGPGTRLLVL.